This TCR beta chain was sequenced during a study of T cells after posttransplantation cyclophosphamide. A note on this clone: One end of the junction fails to match germline, which may point to a read error.

This table comes from immunoSEQ multiplex PCR, and its TCRdb copy is limited to in-frame clones, with some not included. The sample holds approximately 20,000 clones; 80% to 90% are singletons and the top ten take under 2%. CDR1 is LGHNA and CDR2 is YSLEER in the germline V gene. The CDR3 covers 16 residues. Methotrexate plus calcineurin inhibitor accompanied controls' myeloablative marrow transplants; sampling was 1 year later. The J gene is TRBJ2-3, the V gene TRBV4-3, with TRBD2 identical over 9 bases. The sequenced sample was PBMCs, obtained just over 350 days after allogeneic stem cell transplant with calcineurin inhibitor and methotrexate. The clonotype originates from a female patient between 30 and 40 years old who received an allogeneic stem cell transplant from an unrelated donor, was CMV-positive, and had acute and chronic GVHD. A subset of T cells may come from the graft donor. CDR3 protein: CASGQDLAGGPDTQYF. As DNA, the CDR3 is TGCGCCAGCGGCCAAGATTTGGCGGGAGGGCCAGATACGCAGTATTTT.